Detailed here is one T cell receptor (beta chain). Its cognate antigen is unknown. TCRdb keeps only in-frame clones here, not all; method: immunoSEQ multiplex PCR. The table records 95,000 to 100,000 clones, 80% to 90% of them present only once. This sample was included in a study of T cell responses to AZD1222 COVID-19 vaccine. Regarding the study as a whole: It was only after the peak T cell response that any repertoires were sampled. Of spike-specific TCRs, nearly half reportedly target regions left unmutated in variants.

The germline V gene has CDR1 LNHDA and CDR2 SQIVND (reference sequence). The V gene lost 0 bases and the J gene lost 7 bases, with 7 bases spanning the gap. CDR3 length: 13 amino acids. The receptor was isolated from an adult who received the AZD1222 COVID-19 vaccine. This chain links TRBV19 with TRBJ2-1; no clear D. The sample was peripheral blood, taken 28 days after the second AZD1222 dose. CDR3 sequence: CASSIDHRNEQFF. The CDR3 DNA reads TGTGCCAGTAGTATAGACCACAGAAATGAGCAGTTCTTC.